This TCR beta chain emerged from a study of spatial heterogeneity in lung cancer. Noted time point: sample taken at primary tumor resection. The cohort: 70 to 75 early-stage, untreated non-small cell lung cancer patients. Every TCR cDNA molecule bore a unique molecular identifier. TCRdb analysed the 5' RACE reads with MiXCR anew, one entry per CDR3 protein. Among around 66,000 distinct CDR3 sequences, under 7.5% were seen once, and the ten largest hold roughly 15%. Germline V CDR1 and CDR2: ENHRY, SYGVKD. Trimming shortened V by 10 bases and J by 6 bases, and 20 bases separated the two germline ends. The CDR3 covers 14 residues.

The starting material was PBMCs, obtained at surgery. The rearrangement uses TRBV10-3 and TRBJ2-3; D may be TRBD1 or TRBD2 (5 bases each). This TCR was recovered from a female donor with early-stage non-small cell lung cancer. CDR3 protein: CATTPRPEGDTQYF. Here the CDR3 DNA reads TGTGCCACGACCCCAAGGCCTGAGGGGGATACGCAGTATTTT.